This T cell receptor beta chain was sequenced in a study of glioma-infiltrating T cells. As concerns this clonotype: The antigen remains undetermined.

Using RNA template, CDR3s of TCR alpha and beta were amplified with iRepertoire arm-PCR. One-step reverse transcription and amplification started from approximately 100-400 ng of tissue mRNA or PBMC total RNA. TCRdb independently ran MiXCR on the multiplex PCR reads; one entry per CDR3 protein. The sample contains around 190,000 distinct CDR3 sequences, over 40% of which appear only once. Study results and caveats: Only very few CDR3 sequences appeared in both tissue and blood. Gliomas, especially low-grade, showed above-expected tissue-blood divergence; non-neoplastic patients showed below.

Specimen: glioma tissue, nonneoplastic brain tissue, or PBMCs (not recorded which). The clonotype comes from a human donor with low-grade glioma or glioblastoma, undergoing nonglioma brain surgery, or in good health (not recorded which).

CDR3 protein: CAISTQLKPTENNNEQFF. The CDR3 bases are TGTGCCATCAGTACTCAGCTAAAACCGACAGAGAATAACAATGAGCAGTTCTTC. The rearrangement links TRBV10-3 to TRBJ2-1; maybe TRBD1 (5 bases). Trimming took off 5 bases at V and 5 bases at J, with 25 bases between the two ends. This CDR3 has 18 amino acids. Germline V gene data show CDR1 as ENHRY and CDR2 as SYGVKD.